Below are 19 T cell receptor beta chains sequenced from a single sample in a study of shared clonotypes between healthy human individuals. This table comes from immunoSEQ multiplex PCR, and its TCRdb copy is limited to in-frame clones, with some not included. The profile covers about 2.2 million clones, with about 93% appearing a single time and more than 1.5% taken by the ten largest. Naive CD8 cells, CD45RO-negative and positively selected for CCR7, excluded terminally differentiated effector memory CD45RA+ cells. Sequenced: naive CD8+ T cells from PBMCs. Receptor source: a man younger than 30 in good health. Some clones in this sample may be carry-over from other donors' samples.

This chain uses TRBV5-1 with TRBJ2-2, with 15 bases matching TRBD2. This CDR3 spans 18 amino acids. Germline-derived CDR1 and CDR2 are SGHRS and YFSETQ. V shed 4 bases and J 7 bases; nucleotides not matched to a gene: 11. Written as DNA, the CDR3 is TGCGCCAGCAGCATCTGGACTAGCGGGAGGGCCCTTGACGGGGAGCTGTTTTTT. Encoded protein: CASSIWTSGRALDGELFF.

The chain couples TRBV28 to TRBJ2-7, with 7 bases that match TRBD2. The V gene end was trimmed by 10 bases and the J gene end by 0 bases; junction bases not matched to a gene: 6. CDR3 length: 13 amino acids. Germline values: CDR1 MDHEN, CDR2 SYDVKM. The CDR3 region is CATTSERSYEQYF. The CDR3 DNA follows: TGTGCCACCACTAGCGAACGCTCCTACGAGCAGTACTTC. The full variable domain, completed using reference TRBV28 and TRBJ2-7, is DVKVTQSSRYLVKRTGEKVFLECVQDMDHENMFWYRQDPGLGLRLIYFSYDVKMKEKGDIPEGYSVSREKKERFSLILESASTNQTSMYLCATTSERSYEQYFGPGTRLTVT.

This rearrangement joins TRBV7-3 to TRBJ2-1, with 10 bases matching TRBD2. Germline values: CDR1 SGHTA, CDR2 FQGTGA. CDR3 length: 16 amino acids. Germline trimming cut 2 bases from V and 8 bases from J; bases unmatched to any gene: 9. CDR3 in DNA: TGTGCCAGCAGCTTATTGGCTAGCGGGAGTGTACATGAGCAGTTCTTC. This gives the protein CASSLLASGSVHEQFF. Complete variable domain (other parts from reference TRBV7-3 and TRBJ2-1): GAGVSQTPSNKVTEKGKYVELRCDPISGHTALYWYRQSLGQGPEFLIYFQGTGAADDSGLPNDRFFAVRPEGSVSTLKIQRTERGDSAVYLCASSLLASGSVHEQFFGPGTRLTVL.

The chain links TRBV7-8 to TRBJ1-5; 7 bases are a match to TRBD1. This CDR3 spans 13 amino acids. Germline CDR1 is SGHVS and CDR2 is FQNEAQ. V lost 5 bases to trimming and J lost 7 bases; unmatched junction nucleotides: 5. The CDR3 nucleotides read TGTGCCAGCAGCCCAACAGGGGACCAGCCCCAGCATTTT. Amino acid sequence: CASSPTGDQPQHF.

The rearrangement links TRBV29-1 to TRBJ1-1; D gene uncertain. V lost 6 bases and J 6 bases, leaving 11 bases between the germline ends. This CDR3 comprises 11 residues. Per the germline V gene, CDR1 is SQVTM and CDR2 is ANQGSEA. CDR3 region: CSVRASPEAFF. DNA for the CDR3: TGCAGCGTACGGGCGTCCCCTGAAGCTTTCTTT.

Concerning this clone itself: Other nucleotide sequences in the sample specify the same CDR3. V is TRBV5-4 and J is TRBJ2-2, with 11 bases lining up with TRBD2. Trimming took 0 bases from V and 8 from J; bases not matched to a gene: 6. Germline loops: CDR1 SGHNT, CDR2 YYREEE (reference sequence). This CDR3 spans 16 amino acids. This CDR3 is CASSLGLAGGSGELFF. DNA for the CDR3: TGTGCCAGCAGCTTGGGGCTAGCGGGAGGATCTGGGGAGCTGTTTTTT.

This chain links TRBV9 with TRBJ1-2, with D maybe TRBD1 (6 bases). The ends were cut back, 3 bases at V and 4 bases at J, with 13 bases in the middle. Germline V gene data show CDR1 as SGDLS and CDR2 as YYNGEE. This CDR3 has 14 amino acids. CDR3 nucleotides: TGTGCCAGCAGCGCCTCCGGGACAATCTATGGCTACACCTTC. Translating gives CASSASGTIYGYTF.

The chain recombines TRBV29-1 with TRBJ2-3; 13 bases line up with TRBD2. The CDR3 sequence is 15 residues long. Germline CDR1 and CDR2: SQVTM and ANQGSEA. The junction had 6 bases not matched to a gene; V was cut back by 5 bases and J by 4 bases. The CDR3 sequence is CSVWRTSGSPDTQYF. The CDR3 DNA reads TGCAGCGTTTGGAGGACTAGCGGGAGCCCAGATACGCAGTATTTT.

This clone was seen once. This rearrangement joins TRBV5-4 to TRBJ2-3; D might be TRBD1 (5 bases). This CDR3 contains 15 residues. Per germline, CDR1 SGHNT and CDR2 YYREEE (reference sequence). Trimming cost V 3 bases and J 6 bases, with 17 bases left between them. CDR3 residues: CASSSQGKFADTQYF. CDR3 coding DNA: TGTGCCAGCAGCTCTCAGGGTAAATTTGCGGATACGCAGTATTTT.

The V call is TRBV15, the J call TRBJ2-2; 7 bases are a match to TRBD1. The CDR3 consists of 15 residues. Germline CDR1 LNHNV, CDR2 YYDKDF (reference sequence). Trimming cost V 8 bases and J 1 base; bases outside gene matches: 7. The CDR3 region is CATHQGQMNTGELFF. The CDR3 DNA reads TGTGCCACCCACCAGGGACAGATGAACACCGGGGAGCTGTTTTTT.

The chain joins TRBV4-1 to TRBJ2-1; D possibly corresponds to TRBD2 (6 bases). The CDR3 runs to 15 residues. The V end lost 3 bases, the J end lost 7 bases, and 16 bases lay between the germline ends. CDR1 MGHRA and CDR2 YSYEKL come from the germline V gene. CDR3: CASSQPGLGLNEQFF. In DNA, the CDR3 is TGCGCCAGCAGCCAGCCGGGACTGGGGCTTAATGAGCAGTTCTTC.

This sequence joins TRBV5-1 and TRBJ1-1; 7 bases are shared with TRBD1. The V segment lost 3 bases and the J segment 10 bases; nucleotides outside the gene matches: 9. The CDR3 is 13 amino acids. Germline lookup yields CDR1 SGHRS and CDR2 YFSETQ. CDR3 coding DNA: TGCGCCAGCAGCTACGAACGGACAGGCCCAGCTTTCTTT. It translates to CASSYERTGPAFF.

This clone appeared once. J is TRBJ1-1 and V is TRBV28; D uncertain. Per the germline V gene, CDR1 is MDHEN and CDR2 is SYDVKM. The CDR3 length is 14 residues. Trimming shortened V by 6 bases and J by 4 bases, and 15 bases separated the two germline ends. The CDR3 nucleotides are TGTGCCAGCAGCCTTCGATGGGCTTCCACTGAAGCTTTCTTT. This encodes CASSLRWASTEAFF.

V is TRBV4-1 and J is TRBJ1-5; D not certain. This CDR3 contains 15 residues. V was shortened by 1 base and J by 0 bases, with 7 bases between the two germline ends. Germline values: CDR1 MGHRA, CDR2 YSYEKL. Here the CDR3 DNA reads TGCGCCAGCAGCCAAGGGCAGAATAGCAATCAGCCCCAGCATTTT. Translated: CASSQGQNSNQPQHF.

The chain employs TRBV7-9 and TRBJ2-2, with a tentative D call TRBD1 (6 bases). The CDR3 totals 15 residues. Trimming shortened V by 4 bases and J by 6 bases, and 15 bases separated the two germline ends. Germline CDR1 SEHNR, CDR2 FQNEAQ (reference sequence). CDR3 sequence reads: CASSYQGILAGELFF. The CDR3 DNA follows: TGTGCCAGCAGCTACCAGGGGATTTTAGCCGGGGAGCTGTTTTTT. Based on the CDR3 plus reference TRBV7-9 and TRBJ2-2, the full variable domain is DTGVSQNPRHKITKRGQNVTFRCDPISEHNRLYWYRQTLGQGPEFLTYFQNEAQLEKSRLLSDRFSAERPKGSFSTLEIQRTEQGDSAMYLCASSYQGILAGELFFGEGSRLTVL.

The rearrangement uses TRBV29-1 and TRBJ1-2, with D perhaps TRBD1 (5 bases). The CDR3 is made up of 16 amino acids. The germline V and J ends were trimmed by 6 bases and 1 base, with 21 bases remaining between them. Germline V gene data show CDR1 as SQVTM and CDR2 as ANQGSEA. The CDR3 bases are TGCAGCGTAGAGGGCCAGCGGGGGAGAGATAACTATGGCTACACCTTC. Translation: CSVEGQRGRDNYGYTF. Filled out from reference TRBV29-1 and TRBJ1-2, the complete variable domain reads SAVISQKPSRDICQRGTSLTIQCQVDSQVTMMFWYRQQPGQSLTLIATANQGSEATYESGFVIDKFPISRPNLTFSTLTVSNMSPEDSSIYLCSVEGQRGRDNYGYTFGSGTRLTVV.

The sample holds a few counts of this clone. Other nucleotide sequences in the sample specify the same CDR3. The chain recombines TRBV19 with TRBJ1-1; no definite D call. Trimming removed 5 bases at V and 5 bases at J, with 9 bases between. The germline V gene has CDR1 LNHDA and CDR2 SQIVND (reference sequence). The length of the CDR3 is 12 residues. DNA of the CDR3: TGTGCCAGTAGTTGGGGAGGGACTGAAGCTTTCTTT. This gives the protein CASSWGGTEAFF.

The rearrangement links TRBV5-1 to TRBJ2-7; 9 bases fit TRBD1. Germline CDR1 is SGHRS and CDR2 is YFSETQ. Trimming at V came to 2 bases and at J to 4 bases, leaving 13 bases not matched to a gene. CDR3 length: 17 amino acids. This CDR3 is CASSFPPLQGAPYEQYF. CDR3 coding DNA: TGCGCCAGCAGCTTCCCCCCTTTACAGGGGGCCCCTTACGAGCAGTACTTC.

The rearrangement uses TRBV10-3 and TRBJ2-1, with D possibly being TRBD1 (6 bases). Per germline, CDR1 ENHRY and CDR2 SYGVKD. V lost 6 bases and J 0 bases, leaving 12 bases between the germline ends. The CDR3 has 15 amino acids. CDR3 in amino acids: CAISVDSRSYNEQFF. The DNA of the CDR3 is TGTGCCATCAGCGTGGACAGCCGCTCCTACAATGAGCAGTTCTTC.